This T cell receptor (beta chain) was recorded in a study of blood T cell repertoires in COVID-19. The protocol was immunoSEQ multiplex PCR, while the TCRdb copy is restricted to in-frame clones and leaves out a portion. The repertoire includes around 250,000 clones, over 75% of them detected once, and around 16% sits in the top ten. CDR3 length: 14 residues. The V gene's germline CDR1 is SGHDN and CDR2 FVKESK. V shed 1 base and J shed 5 bases, with 12 bases lying between them. The TCR comes from a man aged 18 to 30 who had recovered from COVID-19. Sequenced input: PBMCs or T cells enriched from blood (not recorded which). The J gene is TRBJ2-7, the V gene TRBV14; possibly TRBD2 for D (6 bases). DNA of the CDR3: TGTGCCAGCAGCCAAGGCGGAGGGGTCGACGAGCAGTACTTC. Its protein product is CASSQGGGVDEQYF.